This T cell receptor beta chain is drawn from a study of T-cell reconstitution after alpha-beta-depleted transplantation in children. This clonotype was observed many times. What it binds is unknown. Study results and limitations: Diversity and T-cell counts at one year after transplant derived mostly from new T cells. As was reported, about two months after transplant, alpha-beta T cells came from several hundred expanded graft clones. Elevated TCRbeta diversity at day 60 was traced, in some patients, to surviving recipient T cells and thymic progenitors.

V was cut by 3 bases and J by 5 bases, with 18 bases left in between. The CDR3 has 16 amino acids. Germline CDR1 reads KGHDR; CDR2 reads SFDVKD. A library of TCRbeta sequences, prepared with unique molecular identifiers, was generated. MiXCR was run by TCRdb on the PCR reads, yielding one entry per CDR3 protein. The profile covers about 190,000 distinct CDR3 sequences, with 11% appearing a single time and less than 15% taken by the ten largest. The sequences come from PBMCs, collected before TCRalphabeta/CD19-depleted stem cell transplant. The receptor was isolated from a boy aged 2 to 10 with acute myeloid leukemia, due to receive a stem cell transplant. This sequence joins TRBV24-1 and TRBJ2-5, with D hard to call. CDR3 loop: CATSDNSVGLGETQYF. The CDR3 nucleotides are TGTGCCACCAGTGATAACTCTGTAGGGTTGGGGGAGACCCAGTACTTC.